The next 17 T cell receptor beta chains were all read from a single sample in a study of tumor and adjacent non-tumor tissue in lung cancer. TCRbeta libraries were built with three rounds of nested PCR, modified from ARM-PCR. One entry per CDR3 protein results from TCRdb running MiXCR on the multiplex PCR reads. The sample lists roughly 70,000 distinct CDR3 sequences, nearly 70% occurring once. The template was RNA from unsorted bulk tissue. More than 3 cm separated this lung sample from the edge of the tumor. The source material was distant non-tumor lung tissue. The receptor set was obtained from a woman between 50 and 59 years old with non-small cell lung cancer.

As for this clonotype: A read error may be the cause here, since a much bigger clone is one base away. This CDR3 is CAAGEWSSYSEQFF. CDR3 nucleotides: TGTGCCGCCGGGGAATGGAGCTCCTACAGTGAGCAGTTCTTC. The V and J genes are TRBV28 and TRBJ2-1, with D perhaps TRBD2 (5 bases). The CDR3 has 14 amino acids. Looked up from germline, CDR1 is MDHEN and CDR2 is SYDVKM.

Details on this clonotype: A junction end diverges from the germline sequence, so it may reflect a read error. The chain combines TRBV4-1 with TRBJ1-1; no clear D. The CDR3 contains 16 residues. The germline gives CDR1 MGHRA, CDR2 YSYEKL. In DNA, the CDR3 is TGCGCCAGCAGCCAATATCGTTACAAGGCGAACACTGATGCTTTCTTT. It yields the protein CASSQYRYKANTDAFF.

Note on this clonotype: A read error may account for a junction end that differs from germline. The CDR3 reads CVSRNPGESYVQYF. CDR3 DNA: TGTGTCAGCAGGAACCCAGGGGAATCCTACGTGCAGTACTTC. The chain has TRBV6-1 and TRBJ2-7; weak D call: TRBD1 (6 bases). The CDR3 is 14 residues long. Per germline, CDR1 MNHNS and CDR2 SASEGT.

This clonotype showed up many times. The J gene is TRBJ1-5, the V gene TRBV20-1; D uncertain. Germline V gene sequence: CDR1 DFQATT, CDR2 SNEGSKA (reference sequence). With 6 bases removed from V and 4 bases from J, the gap between germline ends came to 10 bases. The length of the CDR3 is 12 residues. The chain's CDR3 is CSASPGNQPQHF. The CDR3 DNA is TGCAGTGCATCCCCGGGGAATCAGCCCCAGCATTTT.

This clonotype rates as medium-sized. This chain joins TRBV11-2 and TRBJ2-5; TRBD2 aligns across 7 bases. The trim removed 5 bases at V and 2 bases at J, leaving 5 bases unmatched. The V gene's germline CDR1 is SGHAT and CDR2 FQNNGV. The CDR3 has 14 residues. This chain's CDR3 is CASSPRTRQETQYF. The CDR3 region has the DNA TGTGCCAGCAGCCCCCGGACTAGGCAAGAGACCCAGTACTTC.

Concerning this clonotype itself: A much larger clone is a single base away; this may be a read error. The chain has TRBV5-5 and TRBJ2-7, with no clear D. Looked up from germline, CDR1 is SGHKS and CDR2 is YYEKEE (reference sequence). The CDR3 sequence is 16 residues long. The V end lost 4 bases, the J end lost 3 bases, and 20 bases lay between the germline ends. The CDR3 DNA reads as TGTGCCAGCAGCCCCGCCCCAGGACGTAACTTCTACGAGCAGTACTTC. Translation: CASSPAPGRNFYEQYF.

Turning to this clonotype: Just one base apart from a much larger clone, this may be a read error. The chain uses TRBV6-5 and TRBJ1-6; maybe TRBD1 (5 bases). There are 17 residues in the CDR3. V lost 6 bases and J lost 3, with 18 bases in between. The germline CDR1 and CDR2 sequences are MNHEY and SVGAGI. DNA for the CDR3: TGTGCCAGCAGAGAATACGGCCAGGGATACTATAATTCACCCCTCCACTTT. Translation: CASREYGQGYYNSPLHF.

This clonotype has ten or more counts. The chain combines TRBV5-4 with TRBJ2-3, with D uncertain. V was pared by 2 bases and J by 8 bases, with 12 bases between. Germline lookup yields CDR1 SGHNT and CDR2 YYREEE (reference sequence). CDR3 length: 13 residues. The CDR3 DNA reads as TGTGCCAGCAGCTTAAAGACTGCCGGTACGCAGTATTTT. It encodes CASSLKTAGTQYF.

Note on this clonotype: Likely a read error: the CDR3 ends without its conserved phenylalanine or tryptophan. The chain has TRBV20-1 and TRBJ2-2, with D perhaps matching TRBD2 (5 bases). Germline V lookup: CDR1 DFQATT, CDR2 SNEGSKA (reference sequence). The CDR3 consists of 12 residues. The CDR3 nucleotides read TGCAGTGCTAGAGCCCACACCGGGGAACTGTTTTCT. This sequence encodes CSARAHTGELFS.

The J gene is TRBJ2-1, the V gene TRBV25-1; 9 nucleotides agree with TRBD2. Germline loops: CDR1 MGHDK, CDR2 SYGVNS. The ends lost 4 bases at V and 3 bases at J; junction bases unmatched: 10. The CDR3 spans 17 residues. The CDR3 loop is CASSANPRTSDYNEQFF. CDR3 bases: TGTGCCAGCAGTGCGAATCCCAGGACTAGCGACTACAATGAGCAGTTCTTC.

Details on this clonotype: The germline gene is not matched at one end of the junction; a read error may be the cause. The V call is TRBV6-1, the J call TRBJ2-6; 14 bases align to TRBD2. The CDR3 contains 15 residues. Germline lookup yields CDR1 MNHNS and CDR2 SASEGT. The CDR3 loop reads CVSRETSGGVGVLSF. CDR3 sequence (DNA): TGTGTCAGCAGGGAGACTAGCGGGGGGGTCGGCGTCCTGAGTTTC.

This clonotype was seen a single time. A read error may produce the germline difference seen at one junction end. This rearrangement joins TRBV28 to TRBJ2-1, with D unresolved. The CDR3 extends over 12 amino acids. CDR1 MDHEN and CDR2 SYDVKM come from the germline V gene. In DNA form, the CDR3 reads TGTGTCAGCAGTTTATTATTCGGGCCGGAGTTCTTC. Its protein is CVSSLLFGPEFF.

Of note for this clonotype: Compared with germline, one end of the junction differs, possibly owing to a read error. This chain links TRBV4-2 with TRBJ2-6; D remains ambiguous. Germline values: CDR1 LGHNA, CDR2 YNFKEQ. The CDR3 contains 15 residues. The CDR3 coding sequence is TGTGCCAGAAGCCAGCCGAGCTCTGGGACCAACGTCCTGACTTTC. It codes for CARSQPSSGTNVLTF.

This clonotype was picked up one time. This clone may be a read error of a much larger clone one base away. The chain recombines TRBV6-2 or TRBV6-3 with TRBJ1-5; a weak D match, TRBD1 (6 bases). The CDR3 totals 17 residues. Trimming removed 4 bases at V and 6 bases at J, with 22 bases between. Per the germline V gene, CDR1 is MNHEY and CDR2 is SVGEGT. The CDR3: CASSSIEHPGVGQPQHF. In DNA, the CDR3 is TGTGCCAGCAGTTCCATCGAACATCCAGGGGTTGGTCAGCCCCAGCATTTT.

As for this clonotype: One junction end does not reproduce the germline sequence, and a read error may be involved. The chain employs TRBV12-3 or TRBV12-4 and TRBJ1-2; 7 bases align to TRBD1. The CDR3 covers 17 residues. Written as DNA, the CDR3 is TGTGCCAGCAGTCTACGGACAGGCGGAGCCGGGGCATATGACTACACTTTC. This codes for CASSLRTGGAGAYDYTF.

The gene calls are TRBV5-4 and TRBJ2-5; 8 positions match TRBD2. J gave up 5 bases and V 3 bases, and 12 bases lay outside the gene matches. Looked up from germline, CDR1 is SGHNT and CDR2 is YYREEE (reference sequence). CDR3 length: 16 residues. The CDR3 sequence is CASSWYTGGPLETQYF. The CDR3 DNA is TGTGCCAGCAGCTGGTATACGGGAGGGCCACTCGAGACCCAGTACTTC.

This clonotype was seen ten or more times. V is TRBV20-1 and J is TRBJ1-1, with 8 bases matching TRBD1. From germline, CDR1 is DFQATT and CDR2 SNEGSKA (reference sequence). The CDR3 spans 13 residues. After removal of 5 bases from V and 13 bases from J, the junction contained 15 bases not matched to a gene. The CDR3 coding sequence is TGCAGTGCTCACACCCCGGACAGGGTCTCGGATTTCTTT. Its translation is CSAHTPDRVSDFF.